These 13 T cell receptor beta chains were sequenced from one sample in a study of tumor and adjacent non-tumor tissue in lung cancer. The library came from three nested PCR rounds adapted from ARM-PCR protocols. Each CDR3 protein is one row after TCRdb ran MiXCR on the multiplex PCR reads. Counted here are around 82,000 distinct CDR3 sequences, approximately 81% occurring once; the ten biggest clones make up 40% to 65%. No cell sorting was done before RNA was extracted from the tissue. More than 3 cm separated this lung sample from the edge of the tumor. Specimen: distant non-tumor lung tissue. The receptors shown here come from a man aged 55 to 69 with non-small cell lung cancer.

Remarks on this clonotype: As the CDR3 is not closed by the conserved phenylalanine or tryptophan, this likely results from a read error. J is TRBJ1-1 and V is TRBV4-1; D not certain. CDR1 is MGHRA, CDR2 YSYEKL, per germline. Trimming took 7 bases from V and 1 from J, leaving 10 bases between them. There are 13 residues in the CDR3. The CDR3 DNA reads as TGCGCCAGCATGCGAGAGGGGAACACTGAAGCTTTCTCT. It translates to CASMREGNTEAFS.

Regarding this clonotype: A much larger clone sits a single nucleotide away, making a read error possible. The chain has TRBV13 and TRBJ2-6; D gene ambiguous. The CDR3 runs 13 residues. Germline V gene lookup returns CDR1 PRHDT and CDR2 FYEKMQ (reference sequence). Here the CDR3 reads CASSFSEANVLTF. DNA of the CDR3: TGTGCCAGCAGCTTCTCTGAGGCCAACGTCCTGACTTTC.

The V and J genes are TRBV5-1 and TRBJ2-5; D not resolved. The V gene lost 1 base and the J gene lost 10 bases, with 14 bases spanning the gap. Germline-derived CDR1 and CDR2 are SGHRS and YFSETQ. CDR3 length: 13 residues. Written as DNA, the CDR3 is TGCGCCAGCAGCTTGAGACGACCAGTAGGCCAGTACTTC. Translated, it gives CASSLRRPVGQYF.

Concerning this clonotype itself: The junction differs from germline at one of its ends, possibly a read error. V gene TRBV6-1 combines with J gene TRBJ2-5; 8 bases are shared with TRBD2. Germline CDR1 MNHNS, CDR2 SASEGT. This CDR3 contains 14 residues. Here the CDR3 reads CANSDAGGQETQYF. As DNA, the CDR3 is TGTGCCAACAGTGACGCGGGGGGTCAAGAGACCCAGTACTTC.

This chain uses TRBV20-1 with TRBJ2-7; D remains unclear. Germline CDR1 and CDR2: DFQATT and SNEGSKA (reference sequence). CDR3 length equals 18 residues. V was pared by 3 bases and J by 1 base, with 25 bases between. The CDR3 DNA sequence: TGCAGTGCTAGGCTTCTCAAGGCCTCAGAGTTCCCTTCCTACGAGCAGTACTTC. This translates into CSARLLKASEFPSYEQYF.

This clonotype was detected a few times. Given a much more abundant clone one base away, this may be a read error. The V call is TRBV11-2, the J call TRBJ2-3; 9 nucleotides agree with TRBD2. V lost 4 bases and J lost 8; bases outside the gene matches: 10. This CDR3 comprises 15 residues. From germline, CDR1 is SGHAT and CDR2 FQNNGV. This chain's CDR3 is CASSYRAGGLGTQYF. The CDR3 DNA sequence: TGTGCCAGCAGCTATCGAGCGGGAGGCTTAGGTACGCAGTATTTT.

The sample holds a few counts of this clonotype. A much larger clone differs from this one at a single base, so this may be a read error. V usage is TRBV24-1 and J usage is TRBJ2-1; TRBD2 matches at 7 bases. In germline, CDR1 is KGHDR, CDR2 SFDVKD. V gave up 8 bases and J gave up 14 bases; unmatched junction bases: 14. The CDR3 is made up of 13 amino acids. CDR3 protein: CATKGTWGGGEFF. For the CDR3, the DNA is TGTGCCACCAAGGGGACGTGGGGGGGAGGGGAGTTCTTC.

V usage is TRBV11-2 and J usage is TRBJ2-1, with 8 bases that match TRBD2. Germline V gene data show CDR1 as SGHAT and CDR2 as FQNNGV. V was clipped by 1 base and J by 7 bases; unmatched bases: 6. The CDR3 sequence is 15 residues long. The CDR3 protein is CASSLGAGGGNEQFF. CDR3 nucleotides: TGTGCCAGCAGCTTAGGGGCGGGGGGCGGTAATGAGCAGTTCTTC.

The sample holds a few counts of this clonotype. One base away lies a much larger clone, so this may be a sequencing read error. The chain has TRBV6-2 or TRBV6-3 and TRBJ2-1, with D possibly matching TRBD2 (5 bases). The CDR3 consists of 17 residues. Germline V lookup: CDR1 MNHEY, CDR2 SVGEGT. CDR3 in DNA: TGTGCCAGCAGTTACTTCTCCCGTGGAGGCTCCTACAATGAGCACTTCTTC. This encodes CASSYFSRGGSYNEHFF.

The chain links TRBV9 to TRBJ1-1; D not resolved. Per the germline V gene, CDR1 is SGDLS and CDR2 is YYNGEE. Trimming cost V 4 bases and J 6 bases, with 19 bases left between them. The CDR3 runs to 15 residues. CDR3 sequence: CASSLVEGRVAEAFF. CDR3 nucleotide sequence: TGTGCCAGCAGCCTCGTGGAGGGCCGTGTCGCTGAAGCTTTCTTT.

This clonotype was counted once. A much larger clone lies one base from this, so it may be a read error. This sequence joins TRBV28 and TRBJ1-1, with D possibly TRBD1 on 5 matching bases. This CDR3 contains 12 residues. Germline V gene lookup returns CDR1 MDHEN and CDR2 SYDVKM. The CDR3 DNA sequence: TGTGCCATCAGTAGGGGAGATCGGAAAGCTTTCTTT. Amino acid sequence: CAISRGDRKAFF.

About this clonotype: In this CDR3 the conserved last residue, phenylalanine or tryptophan, is missing, so a read error is likely. The chain employs TRBV11-3 and TRBJ2-2; the D gene is possibly TRBD2 (5 bases). The germline CDR1 and CDR2 sequences are SGHNT and YENEEA. Trimming took off 9 bases at V and 6 bases at J, with 29 bases between the two ends. The CDR3 covers 18 residues. This CDR3 reads CASNSRGAGGYRAGELFI. As DNA, the CDR3 is TGTGCCAGTAACTCCCGGGGAGCAGGAGGATACAGAGCCGGGGAGCTGTTTATT.

To note about this clonotype: An end of the junction does not agree with germline; a read error may underlie this. The chain has TRBV11-2 and TRBJ2-2, with D perhaps matching TRBD1 or TRBD2 (5 bases each). The V gene's germline CDR1 is SGHAT and CDR2 FQNNGV. The CDR3 consists of 14 residues. CDR3 sequence reads: CASSLDRGAGELLF. CDR3 nucleotide sequence: TGTGCCAGCAGCCTGGATAGGGGTGCCGGGGAGCTGTTGTTT.